Listed below are T cell receptor beta chains from one sample, sequenced in a study of cytomegalovirus exposure and HLA in healthy donors. TCRdb's copy holds only in-frame clones and misses some; the assay was immunoSEQ multiplex PCR. The sample has approximately 220,000 clones; 65% to 75% are singletons. The sample comprised PBMCs. The receptors here all came from a woman in her twenties or thirties in good health and CMV-seronegative. Each CDR3 is given without its conserved first and last residue. Each record gives: CDR3 length, V gene, CDR3 protein.

9 TRBV29-1 SVRVSYEQY
14 TRBV5-1 ASSVGPPAGDNEQF
13 TRBV7-2 ASSSRVGGDQPQH
11 TRBV7-9 ASSLGGAGELF
11 TRBV6-5 ASSWDRGYEQY
15 TRBV25-1 ASSETPRLVAADEQF
13 TRBV5-6 ASSLEGLATETQY
13 TRBV30 ACAARTTGVYEQY
13 TRBV7-9 ASSLEGATNEKLF
12 TRBV6-6 ASSRTGPNEKLF
15 TRBV19 ASSTDRDYQGNQPQH
12 TRBV2 ASNLGQGNEKLF
12 TRBV7-6 ASSLDVGGRGYT
12 TRBV10-3 AISEKLGHYGYT
12 TRBV5-5 ASSFMDRPYEQY
11 TRBV2 AAPRRGVYGYT
12 TRBV7-2 ASSAGTVNYEQY
15 TRBV7-9 ASSHNSRQDSGNTIY
13 TRBV30 AWSWGGDRDQPQH
12 TRBV5-1 ASSSGTGNTEAF
16 TRBV28 ASSLPSSSRGWVGELF
12 TRBV5-5 ASSPEQGTYEQY
14 TRBV7-9 SSSLAAQGGYYGYP
11 TRBV19 ASRDFRAGEQY
13 TRBV6-1 ASSEWLARDNEQF
13 TRBV7-3 ASSSDRGRYNEQF
13 TRBV5-4 ASSLQSGSYNEQF
15 TRBV5-3 ARSLGIRTRPRYEQY
15 TRBV11-2 ASSPQTGSSMNTEAF
10 TRBV9 ASSGGGYEQY
13 TRBV4-2 ASSQVAGSTYEQY
13 TRBV7-6 ASSPTSTGGDGYT
16 TRBV9 AISGQGARLADYNEQF
13 TRBV7-3 ASSLNFRGAVGYT
13 TRBV27 ASSLGSAGANVLT
12 TRBV6-5 ASSYSQVAGELF
12 TRBV7-6 ASSSLAGAREQF
13 TRBV2 ASLAGGLDYNEQF
13 TRBV11-2 ASSSWTSANNEQF
14 TRBV7-9 ASSLQGRGAQETQY
15 TRBV5-5 ASSLASPGSGNSPLH
12 TRBV5-8 ASSLYAEQGTQY
15 TRBV19 ASSPARGGSGIYEQY
16 TRBV7-9 SSSPPTGHLGSGNTIY
9 TRBV6-5 ASGRDYEQY
14 TRBV5-6 ASSKQGDYSNQPQH
11 TRBV15 ATSRDLADTQY